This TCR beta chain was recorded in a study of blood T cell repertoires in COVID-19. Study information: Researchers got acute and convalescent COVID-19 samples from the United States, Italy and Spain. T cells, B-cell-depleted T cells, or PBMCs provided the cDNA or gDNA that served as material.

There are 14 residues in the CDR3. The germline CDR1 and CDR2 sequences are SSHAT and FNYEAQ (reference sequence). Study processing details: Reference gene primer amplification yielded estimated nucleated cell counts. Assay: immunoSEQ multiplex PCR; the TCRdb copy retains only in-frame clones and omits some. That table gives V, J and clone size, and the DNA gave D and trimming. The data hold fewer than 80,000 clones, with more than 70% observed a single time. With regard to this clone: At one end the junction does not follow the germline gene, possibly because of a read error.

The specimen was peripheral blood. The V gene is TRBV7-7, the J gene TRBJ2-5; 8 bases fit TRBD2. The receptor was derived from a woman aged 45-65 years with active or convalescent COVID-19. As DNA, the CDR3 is TGTGCTAGCAGCTTGGGCGGGAGGTATGAGACCCAGTACTTC. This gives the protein CASSLGGRYETQYF. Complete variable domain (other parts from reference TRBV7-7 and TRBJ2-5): GAGVSQSPRYKVTKRGQDVTLRCDPISSHATLYWYQQALGQGPEFLTYFNYEAQPDKSGLPSDRFSAERPEGSISTLTIQRTEQRDSAMYRCASSLGGRYETQYFGPGTRLLVL.